Listed below are T cell receptor beta chains from one sample, sequenced in a study of identical twins. Using its own MiXCR run on the 5' RACE reads, TCRdb lists one record per CDR3 protein. The sample shows hundreds of thousands of distinct CDR3 sequences, around 6% of them seen only once. Sequencing was carried out using naive T cells sorted from blood. Every receptor here comes from a young man in good health. Each CDR3 is given with its conserved first and last residue. A D gene is named only where the DNA matches it firmly. Where a row states a size, it is once, few, many or the class of an expanded clone; other rows omit it.

d_gene	v_gene	j_gene	abundance	CDR3nt	CDR3aa
TRBD1	TRBV9	TRBJ1-1	many	TGTGCCAGCAGCATTCAGACAGGGCCCGCTGAAGCTTTCTTT	CASSIQTGPAEAFF
TRBD2	TRBV11-1	TRBJ2-1	.	TGTGCCAGCAGCTCGATAAACCTAGCGGGAGCCAACTACAATGAGCAGTTCTTC	CASSSINLAGANYNEQFF
.	TRBV21-1	TRBJ2-5	many	TGTGCCAGCAGCACAATGAACCAGACCCAGTACTTC	CASSTMNQTQYF
TRBD1	TRBV7-2	TRBJ1-1	many	TGTGCCAGCAGCTCCAAGGGGACAGGGGGCGCTTCTGAAGCTTTCTTT	CASSSKGTGGASEAFF
TRBD2	TRBV11-3	TRBJ2-1	few	TGTGCCAGCAGCTCCAAAGGACTAGCGGGAGTCAACAATGAGCAGTTCTTC	CASSSKGLAGVNNEQFF
.	TRBV28	TRBJ2-1	many	TGTGCCAGCAGTCGCAGGCCCAATGAGCAGTTCTTC	CASSRRPNEQFF
TRBD1	TRBV20-1	TRBJ2-3	many	TGCAGTACCACAGCTGGGACAGGGACATCAGATACGCAGTATTTT	CSTTAGTGTSDTQYF
TRBD1	TRBV5-1	TRBJ2-6	many	TGCGCCAGCAGCTCGGGGACAGACGCCAACGTCCTGACTTTC	CASSSGTDANVLTF
TRBD2	TRBV15	TRBJ2-2	many	TGTGCCACCAGCAGAGGGACTAGCGGGAGGGGGAGGTCCGGGGAGCTGTTTTTT	CATSRGTSGRGRSGELFF
TRBD2	TRBV6-1	TRBJ2-1	few	TGTGCCAGCAGTCGACTAGCGGGCTACTACAATGAGCAGTTCTTC	CASSRLAGYYNEQFF
.	TRBV20-1	TRBJ2-3	.	TGCAGTGCTAGTAGGTCAGATACGCAGTATTTT	CSASRSDTQYF
TRBD1	TRBV20-1	TRBJ2-3	.	TGCAGTGCCACGAGAAGGGGGCTAAGCACAGATACGCAGTATTTT	CSATRRGLSTDTQYF
TRBD1	TRBV29-1	TRBJ1-5	many	TGCAGCGTAGCCGCCGGGACAGGGATTAATCAGCCCCAGCATTTT	CSVAAGTGINQPQHF
.	TRBV10-3	TRBJ2-2	many	TGTGCCATCCAGGGGACGGACACCGGGGAGCTGTTTTTT	CAIQGTDTGELFF
.	TRBV28	TRBJ2-4	.	TGTGCCAGCAGTTTTCGTCCCGCCAAAAACATTCAGTACTTC	CASSFRPAKNIQYF